The 31 T cell receptor beta chains in this list originate from one sample, sequenced in a study of molecular identifiers for immune sequencing clone quantification. One entry per CDR3 protein, called by TCRdb with MiXCR from the PCR reads. The table shows 35,000 or so distinct CDR3 sequences, with approximately 19% occurring only once. The material sequenced was naive CD8+ T cells from blood, with Jurkat cell RNA spiked in. Subset here: FACS-sorted CD8+CD4-CCR7+CD45RA+ naive T cells. These receptors came from a human donor in good health. Some libraries in this study had Jurkat cell RNA spiked in.

This clonotype was counted at least ten times. The chain is built from TRBV27 and TRBJ2-3, with D perhaps being TRBD1 or TRBD2 (5 bases each). In germline, CDR1 is MNHEY, CDR2 SMNVEV (reference sequence). Trimming removed 6 bases at V and 0 bases at J, with 16 bases between. This CDR3 has 16 residues. The CDR3 sequence: CASRPSWGFSTDTQYF. CDR3 sequence (DNA): TGTGCCAGCAGACCAAGCTGGGGGTTTAGCACAGATACGCAGTATTTT.

This clonotype was counted ten times or more. J is TRBJ1-5 and V is TRBV5-5; a weak D match, TRBD1 (5 bases). V was cut by 4 bases and J by 6 bases, with 14 bases left in between. Germline lookup yields CDR1 SGHKS and CDR2 YYEKEE (reference sequence). This CDR3 spans 14 amino acids. CDR3 loop: CASSLLQGGQPQHF. The CDR3 DNA sequence: TGTGCCAGCAGCCTTTTGCAGGGCGGTCAGCCCCAGCATTTT.

This chain connects TRBV21-1 to TRBJ2-5. TRBV21-1 is a known pseudogene. This CDR3 comprises 16 residues. CDR3 sequence reads: CASSKLGRMAQETQYF. In nucleotides, the CDR3 is TGTGCCAGCAGCAAACTCGGCCGAATGGCACAAGAGACCCAGTACTTC.

With regard to this clonotype: A much larger clone lies one base from this, so it may be a read error. CDR3 sequence reads: CTSSIPGTAYEQYF. The DNA for the CDR3 is TGTACCAGCAGCATACCCGGGACGGCCTACGAGCAGTACTTC. The rearrangement joins TRBV3-2 to TRBJ2-7; no check of the table's D call, TRBD1, against the DNA was made. TRBV3-2 counts as a pseudogene. The CDR3 is 14 amino acids.

Comments on this clonotype: The CDR3 does not end in the conserved phenylalanine or tryptophan, so this is likely a read error. The chain couples TRBV4-3 to TRBJ2-1; 9 nucleotides match TRBD2. The CDR3 has 17 amino acids. The junction had 11 bases not matched to a gene; V was cut back by 1 base and J by 7 bases. Germline V gene lookup returns CDR1 LGHNA and CDR2 YSLEER. The CDR3 DNA sequence: TGCGCCAGCAGCCAAGCGAGGACGCGGGGGGGCCAGAATGAGCAGTTCTCC. Its protein product is CASSQARTRGGQNEQFS.

This clonotype was observed a few times. V usage is TRBV5-6 and J usage is TRBJ1-1; D is uncertain. The germline gives CDR1 SGHDT, CDR2 YYEEEE. This CDR3 has 15 residues. Trimming pared 0 bases from V and 5 bases from J, leaving 14 bases between. CDR3 in DNA: TGTGCCAGCAGCTTGGATGCGGCAGCGGGAACTGAAGCTTTCTTT. Its translation is CASSLDAAAGTEAFF.

The table lists this clonotype with many counts. The chain carries TRBV5-6 and TRBJ2-4; D uncertain. Trimming pared 0 bases from V and 0 bases from J, leaving 10 bases between. CDR3 length: 16 amino acids. Germline CDR1 SGHDT, CDR2 YYEEEE. DNA of the CDR3: TGTGCCAGCAGCTTGGCAAGTCAGCGAGCCAAAAACATTCAGTACTTC. This codes for CASSLASQRAKNIQYF.

Points on this clonotype: A much larger clone lies one base from this, so it may be a read error. This chain joins TRBV12-3 or TRBV12-4 and TRBJ2-7, with TRBD1 matching over 8 bases. The CDR3 totals 14 residues. The V gene end was trimmed by 8 bases and the J gene end by 3 bases; junction bases not matched to a gene: 9. The CDR3 nucleotides read TGTGCCAGCCGTGGGGGGACAGGAGACTACGAGCAGTACTTC. As protein: CASRGGTGDYEQYF.

This clonotype is a singleton in its sample. This may stem from a read error, because a much larger clone lies one nucleotide away. The conserved phenylalanine or tryptophan is not found at the CDR3 terminus, so this likely reflects a read error. The rearrangement joins TRBV27 to TRBJ2-1; tentatively, D is TRBD2 (7 bases). The CDR3 is made up of 15 amino acids. Germline CDR1 is MNHEY and CDR2 is SMNVEV (reference sequence). V was trimmed by 2 bases and J by 7 bases, leaving 15 bases between them. CDR3 region: CASSLGGGGWNEQFY. CDR3 sequence (DNA): TGTGCCAGCAGTTTAGGAGGGGGGGGTTGGAATGAGCAGTTCTAC.

This clonotype has just a few counts. This sequence joins TRBV5-6 and TRBJ1-1; D unclear. Germline lookup yields CDR1 SGHDT and CDR2 YYEEEE. The V end was cut by 0 bases, the J end by 1 base, with 7 bases between. This CDR3 region has 14 residues. The CDR3 coding sequence is TGTGCCAGCAGCTTGGCTAATGAGAACACTGAAGCTTTCTTT. Translated: CASSLANENTEAFF.

Regarding this clonotype: One end of the junction is discordant with germline, which a read error may explain. This rearrangement joins TRBV11-2 to TRBJ2-3; TRBD1 matches 8 bases. This CDR3 has 15 amino acids. CDR1 is SGHAT and CDR2 is FQNNGV in the germline V gene. This chain's CDR3 is CAGSSAGGYADTQYF. In DNA form, the CDR3 reads TGTGCCGGCAGCTCAGCAGGGGGCTACGCAGATACGCAGTATTTC.

This clonotype was seen at least ten times. CDR3 amino acids: CASSLGVAKNIQYF. The CDR3 DNA is TGTGCCAGCAGCTTAGGAGTAGCCAAAAACATTCAGTACTTC. The V call is TRBV7-9, the J call TRBJ2-4; unclear D gene. Trimming left V 1 base short and J 0 bases short, with 4 bases between. Germline CDR1 SEHNR, CDR2 FQNEAQ (reference sequence). The CDR3 contains 14 residues.

The chain is built from TRBV6-4 and TRBJ2-3; no clear D. The germline V and J ends were trimmed by 0 bases and 0 bases, with 4 bases remaining between them. This CDR3 has 14 amino acids. The germline V gene has CDR1 MRHNA and CDR2 SNTAGT. The CDR3 reads CASSDSVSTDTQYF. CDR3 in DNA: TGTGCCAGCAGTGACTCTGTTAGCACAGATACGCAGTATTTT.

This clonotype appeared many times. CDR3 protein: CASSSSTDPSSYNEQFF. The CDR3 coding sequence is TGTGCCAGCAGCTCTTCTACCGACCCGAGCTCCTACAATGAGCAGTTCTTC. This chain joins TRBV7-9 and TRBJ2-1; the D is unclear. The CDR3 extends over 17 amino acids. Per the germline V gene, CDR1 is SEHNR and CDR2 is FQNEAQ (reference sequence). V gave up 4 bases and J gave up 0 bases, with 16 bases separating them. Using reference TRBV7-9 and TRBJ2-1 for the parts outside the CDR3, the full variable domain is DTGVSQNPRHKITKRGQNVTFRCDPISEHNRLYWYRQTLGQGPEFLTYFQNEAQLEKSRLLSDRFSAERPKGSFSTLEIQRTEQGDSAMYLCASSSSTDPSSYNEQFFGPGTRLTVL.

This clonotype was seen repeatedly, ten times or more. The rearrangement links TRBV29-1 to TRBJ2-2; no firm D call. Trimming removed 1 base from V and 0 bases from J, with 12 bases in between. This CDR3 has 16 residues. Per germline, CDR1 SQVTM and CDR2 ANQGSEA. CDR3 DNA: TGCAGCGTTGAAGCTGGTCCGGGTTCGAACACCGGGGAGCTGTTTTTT. It specifies CSVEAGPGSNTGELFF.

Details on this clonotype: Given a much more abundant clone one base away, this may be a read error. The chain recombines TRBV20-1 with TRBJ1-2; no clear D gene. With 5 bases removed from V and 8 bases from J, the gap between germline ends came to 12 bases. This CDR3 has 11 residues. Per germline, CDR1 DFQATT and CDR2 SNEGSKA (reference sequence). The DNA of the CDR3 is TGCAGTGCTCGGTCACAAGAGGGCTACACCTTC. Protein sequence: CSARSQEGYTF.

This clonotype was seen at least ten times. This chain connects TRBV28 to TRBJ2-7; 10 nucleotides agree with TRBD2. Germline CDR1 and CDR2: MDHEN and SYDVKM. The length of the CDR3 is 16 residues. V was pared by 10 bases and J by 4 bases, with 16 bases of the junction left unmatched. The CDR3 bases are TGTGCCATTCAGAGCGGGAGGGCCGGAAAAGGGTACGAGCAGTACTTC. Protein sequence: CAIQSGRAGKGYEQYF.

This clonotype was counted at least ten times. This chain uses TRBV4-3 with TRBJ2-1; D is unclear. The germline V gene has CDR1 LGHNA and CDR2 YSLEER. Trimming cost V 0 bases and J 8 bases, with 14 bases left between them. This CDR3 spans 15 amino acids. The CDR3 DNA follows: TGCGCCAGCAGCCAAGATCGGAAAGGGCAGGATGAGCAGTTCTTC. Translation gives CASSQDRKGQDEQFF.

This clonotype has ten or more counts. This chain links TRBV12-3 or TRBV12-4 with TRBJ2-3, with 7 bases that match TRBD2. This CDR3 is built from 18 residues. Unmatched junction bases numbered 14, after V lost 3 bases and J lost 2 bases. This chain's CDR3 is CASSLTSLSGTNTDTQYF. DNA for the CDR3: TGTGCCAGCAGTTTGACCTCCCTCTCGGGGACTAACACAGATACGCAGTATTTT.

This clonotype turned up a few times. The rearrangement uses TRBV7-6 and TRBJ2-7; a weak D match, TRBD2 (6 bases). Looked up from germline, CDR1 is SGHVS and CDR2 is FNYEAQ. With 3 bases removed from V and 3 bases from J, the gap between germline ends came to 9 bases. This CDR3 is 13 amino acids long. The DNA of the CDR3 is TGTGCCAGCAGCTTTGAAGCGGGCTACGAGCAGTACTTC. Its translation is CASSFEAGYEQYF.

There are many counts of this clonotype. The rearrangement links TRBV15 to TRBJ2-3; 9 bases agree with TRBD1. CDR1 LNHNV and CDR2 YYDKDF come from the germline V gene (reference sequence). Trimming at V came to 1 base and at J to 4 bases, leaving 3 bases not matched to a gene. This CDR3 comprises 15 residues. In DNA, the CDR3 is TGTGCCACCAGCAGAGGACAGGGGGAGGCAGATACGCAGTATTTT. This gives the protein CATSRGQGEADTQYF.

This clonotype was detected a few times. With a much larger clone just one base away, this may be a read error. The chain joins TRBV6-7 to TRBJ1-5, with D uncertain. TRBV6-7 is an ORF, and what it does is uncertain. CDR3 length: 13 amino acids. The CDR3 spells CASNYPEWQPQHF. The CDR3 region has the DNA TGTGCCAGCAATTACCCCGAGTGGCAGCCCCAGCATTTT.

This clonotype turned up a few times. The chain links TRBV4-3 to TRBJ1-2; D may be TRBD1 (6 bases). The germline CDR1 and CDR2 sequences are LGHNA and YSLEER. This CDR3 has 16 residues. With 0 bases removed from V and 4 bases from J, the gap between germline ends came to 15 bases. CDR3 bases: TGCGCCAGCAGCCAAGATCCCGCAGGGGCGGGCTATGGCTACACCTTC. Translated, it gives CASSQDPAGAGYGYTF.

This clonotype was observed many times. The rearrangement links TRBV28 to TRBJ2-7, with D perhaps being TRBD1 or TRBD2 (5 bases each). The CDR3 consists of 15 residues. The germline CDR1 and CDR2 sequences are MDHEN and SYDVKM. The V end lost 3 bases, the J end lost 6 bases, and 18 bases lay between the germline ends. The CDR3 is CASSFRGLGVGEQYF. For the CDR3, the DNA is TGTGCCAGCAGTTTTAGAGGGTTAGGGGTAGGCGAGCAGTACTTC. Complete variable domain (other parts from reference TRBV28 and TRBJ2-7): DVKVTQSSRYLVKRTGEKVFLECVQDMDHENMFWYRQDPGLGLRLIYFSYDVKMKEKGDIPEGYSVSREKKERFSLILESASTNQTSMYLCASSFRGLGVGEQYFGPGTRLTVT.

There are many counts of this clonotype. The chain is built from TRBV27 and TRBJ2-7; D is unclear. The ends were cut back, 6 bases at V and 4 bases at J, with 13 bases in the middle. The CDR3 has 13 residues. Germline V gene data show CDR1 as MNHEY and CDR2 as SMNVEV (reference sequence). The CDR3 loop is CASSLAGRYEQYF. DNA for the CDR3: TGTGCCAGCAGCTTGGCAGGTCGGTACGAGCAGTACTTC.

This clonotype is termed medium-sized (0.01 to 0.1%). The chain links TRBV29-1 to TRBJ2-3; 14 bases are shared with TRBD2. Germline lookup yields CDR1 SQVTM and CDR2 ANQGSEA. The CDR3 loop spans 17 amino acids. The J segment lost 4 bases and the V segment lost 6 bases, leaving 12 bases of the junction unmatched. The CDR3 sequence: CSVPSRTSGRTPDTQYF. The CDR3 nucleotides are TGCAGCGTACCTTCCCGGACTAGCGGGAGGACCCCAGATACGCAGTATTTT.

This clonotype was seen many times. The chain is built from TRBV7-9 and TRBJ2-5, with D tentatively TRBD1 (5 bases). V lost 5 bases, J lost 9 bases, and 25 bases lay in between. From germline, CDR1 is SEHNR and CDR2 FQNEAQ (reference sequence). The CDR3 totals 16 residues. CDR3 coding DNA: TGTGCCAGCAGCCACCAGGGAAACAAAGGGAAAAGGGCCCAGTACTTC. Translating gives CASSHQGNKGKRAQYF.

This clonotype was detected ten times or more. V usage is TRBV20-1 and J usage is TRBJ2-3; possibly TRBD1 for D (6 bases). This CDR3 has 16 amino acids. Deletions cut 3 bases from V and 0 bases from J, with 16 bases between. Germline V gives CDR1 DFQATT, CDR2 SNEGSKA (reference sequence). The CDR3 nucleotides read TGCAGTGCTAGGGGGACACTGGAGACTAGCACAGATACGCAGTATTTT. Protein: CSARGTLETSTDTQYF.

This clonotype has a count of ten or more. This chain connects TRBV29-1 to TRBJ2-7; 8 positions match TRBD1. The CDR3 totals 13 residues. V gave up 6 bases and J gave up 2 bases; unmatched junction bases: 6. Germline V gene data show CDR1 as SQVTM and CDR2 as ANQGSEA. Here the CDR3 reads CSVLPDRAYEQYF. The CDR3 coding sequence is TGCAGCGTCCTCCCGGACAGGGCCTACGAGCAGTACTTC.

As to this clonotype: It may be a read error: a sequence one base away is much more abundant. The chain links TRBV4-3 to TRBJ2-3; a weak D match, TRBD1 (5 bases). Germline CDR1 is LGHNA and CDR2 is YSLEER. This CDR3 is 14 amino acids long. Here the CDR3 DNA reads TGCGCCAGCAGCCAAGATTTCAGCACAGGTACGCAGTATTTT. It yields the protein CASSQDFSTGTQYF.

This clonotype showed up just once. With a much larger clone just one base away, this may be a read error. J is TRBJ2-1 and V is TRBV25-1, with D perhaps being TRBD1 or TRBD2 (5 bases each). The CDR3 length is 14 residues. The V gene's germline CDR1 is MGHDK and CDR2 SYGVNS. CDR3 amino acids: CAGSRQGVGDEQFF. As DNA, the CDR3 is TGTGCCGGCAGTCGGCAGGGTGTGGGGGATGAGCAGTTCTTC.